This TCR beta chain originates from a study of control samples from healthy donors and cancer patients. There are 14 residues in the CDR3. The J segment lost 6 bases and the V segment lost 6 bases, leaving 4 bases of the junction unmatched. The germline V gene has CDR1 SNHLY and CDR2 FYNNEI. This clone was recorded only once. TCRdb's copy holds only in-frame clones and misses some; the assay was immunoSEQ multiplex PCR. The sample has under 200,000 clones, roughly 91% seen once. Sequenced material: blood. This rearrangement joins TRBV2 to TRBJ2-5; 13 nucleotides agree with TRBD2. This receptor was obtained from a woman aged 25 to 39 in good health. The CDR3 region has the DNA TGTGCCAGCAGCGCCGGGACTAGCGGGAAGACCCAGTACTTC. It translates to CASSAGTSGKTQYF.